Shown below are 20 T cell receptor beta chains from a single sample sequenced in a study of cytomegalovirus exposure and HLA in healthy donors. Clones were sequenced by immunoSEQ multiplex PCR, and TCRdb holds only the in-frame ones, with some missing. This sample has about 240,000 clones; around 85% occur once, and the top ten carry about 1.2%. Sequenced material: PBMCs. These receptors were collected from a woman under 40 in good health and CMV-seropositive.

This chain joins TRBV7-8 and TRBJ2-7, with 9 nucleotides matching TRBD1. The CDR3 spans 14 residues. The V gene's germline CDR1 is SGHVS and CDR2 FQNEAQ. Trimming at V came to 4 bases and at J to 5 bases, leaving 6 bases not matched to a gene. The CDR3 region is CASSYRDRAHEQYF. The CDR3 nucleotides read TGTGCCAGCAGCTATCGGGACAGGGCCCACGAGCAGTACTTC.

The chain links TRBV19 to TRBJ2-7; 10 bases match TRBD1. The V and J ends lost 5 bases and 3 bases, in that order; junction bases with no gene match: 10. Per germline, CDR1 LNHDA and CDR2 SQIVND (reference sequence). The CDR3 extends over 16 amino acids. The CDR3 region is CASSRSGQGNFYEQYF. CDR3 DNA: TGTGCCAGTAGTCGTTCGGGACAGGGGAATTTCTACGAGCAGTACTTC. Full variable domain (remainder filled in from reference TRBV19 and TRBJ2-7): DGGITQSPKYLFRKEGQNVTLSCEQNLNHDAMYWYRQDPGQGLRLIYYSQIVNDFQKGDIAEGYSVSREKKESFPLTVTSAQKNPTAFYLCASSRSGQGNFYEQYFGPGTRLTVT.

V gene TRBV9 combines with J gene TRBJ2-1; maybe TRBD2 (6 bases). The CDR3 contains 14 residues. Germline V lookup: CDR1 SGDLS, CDR2 YYNGEE. Trimming took 0 bases from V and 4 from J, leaving 8 bases between them. The CDR3 coding sequence is TGTGCCAGCAGCGTAGCGGGAGATTACAATGAGCAGTTCTTC. Residues: CASSVAGDYNEQFF.

V usage is TRBV21-1 and J usage is TRBJ1-4; TRBD1, the D gene given by the table, was not confirmed from the DNA. TRBV21-1 is listed as a pseudogene. The CDR3 runs to 15 residues. CDR3 DNA: TGTGCCAGCAGCAATTCGTCAGGGGGCGATGAAAAACTGTTTTTT. This codes for CASSNSSGGDEKLFF.

CDR3 sequence reads: CASSYGTTPWNEQFF. DNA for the CDR3: TGTGCCAGCAGTTACGGGACTACCCCGTGGAATGAGCAGTTCTTC. The V and J genes are TRBV6-5 and TRBJ2-1; 7 bases agree with TRBD2. CDR1 and CDR2 from the germline V gene are MNHEY and SVGAGI. The CDR3 sequence is 15 residues long. Trimming took 2 bases from V and 7 from J; bases not matched to a gene: 8.

The chain is built from TRBV2 and TRBJ1-1, with a possible D match to TRBD1 (5 bases). This CDR3 comprises 15 residues. From germline, CDR1 is SNHLY and CDR2 FYNNEI. V was clipped by 4 bases and J by 0 bases, with 12 bases between them. CDR3 sequence reads: CASSGRQLLNTEAFF. DNA of the CDR3: TGTGCCAGCAGTGGTAGACAGCTTTTGAACACTGAAGCTTTCTTT.

The chain uses TRBV7-3 and TRBJ2-7; 8 nucleotides match TRBD2. This CDR3 has 15 amino acids. V trimming: 4 bases; J trimming: 6 bases; junction bases outside the gene matches: 11. Germline CDR1 SGHTA, CDR2 FQGTGA. CDR3 bases: TGTGCCAGCAGCTCGACTAGCGCCAGCCGGGGCGAGCAGTACTTC. Protein product: CASSSTSASRGEQYF.

V gene TRBV28 combines with J gene TRBJ1-2, with 7 nucleotides matching TRBD1. Germline-derived CDR1 and CDR2 are MDHEN and SYDVKM. Trimming cost V 6 bases and J 4 bases; bases outside gene matches: 8. This CDR3 is built from 14 residues. CDR3 residues: CASSPGQTFYGYTF. The CDR3 coding sequence is TGTGCCAGCAGCCCGGGACAGACCTTCTATGGCTACACCTTC.

The chain joins TRBV7-3 to TRBJ2-3; D is perhaps TRBD1 (6 bases). CDR1 is SGHTA and CDR2 is FQGTGA in the germline V gene. This CDR3 is 15 amino acids long. With 5 bases removed from V and 0 bases from J, the gap between germline ends came to 12 bases. In nucleotides, the CDR3 is TGTGCCAGCAGCCCGACAGGCCCTAGCACAGATACGCAGTATTTT. Amino acids: CASSPTGPSTDTQYF.

The chain is built from TRBV28 and TRBJ2-7, with TRBD1 matching over 8 bases. The CDR3 has 14 amino acids. Germline CDR1 MDHEN, CDR2 SYDVKM. The J segment lost 3 bases and the V segment lost 3 bases, leaving 4 bases of the junction unmatched. The CDR3 coding sequence is TGTGCCAGCAGTTTCGGGACAGGACTCTACGAGCAGTACTTC. Translation gives CASSFGTGLYEQYF.

J is TRBJ2-5 and V is TRBV14; the D is unclear. The CDR3 runs to 13 residues. Trimming took off 3 bases at V and 0 bases at J, with 5 bases between the two ends. Looked up from germline, CDR1 is SGHDN and CDR2 is FVKESK. CDR3 amino acids: CASSHLDQETQYF. The CDR3 nucleotides read TGTGCCAGCAGCCACCTCGACCAAGAGACCCAGTACTTC. The full variable domain, in which reference TRBV14 and TRBJ2-5 provide the parts outside the CDR3, is EAGVTQFPSHSVIEKGQTVTLRCDPISGHDNLYWYRRVMGKEIKFLLHFVKESKQDESGMPNNRFLAERTGGTYSTLKVQPAELEDSGVYFCASSHLDQETQYFGPGTRLLVL.

The chain carries TRBV9 and TRBJ1-4; D may be TRBD1 (6 bases). Germline V gene lookup returns CDR1 SGDLS and CDR2 YYNGEE. This CDR3 is 16 amino acids long. Trimming cost V 3 bases and J 7 bases, with 19 bases left between them. CDR3 protein: CASSAGVRGAGEKLFF. The CDR3, as DNA: TGTGCCAGCAGCGCGGGAGTGCGGGGGGCGGGTGAAAAACTGTTTTTT. Combining the CDR3 with reference TRBV9 and TRBJ1-4 gives the whole variable domain DSGVTQTPKHLITATGQRVTLRCSPRSGDLSVYWYQQSLDQGLQFLIQYYNGEERAKGNILERFSAQQFPDLHSELNLSSLELGDSALYFCASSAGVRGAGEKLFFGSGTQLSVL.

V usage is TRBV19 and J usage is TRBJ1-3, with 7 bases that match TRBD1. V dropped 9 bases and J dropped 0; count of bases not matched to a gene: 5. The CDR3 totals 14 residues. Germline loops: CDR1 LNHDA, CDR2 SQIVND (reference sequence). CDR3: CASQDRHSGNTIYF. CDR3 nucleotide sequence: TGTGCCAGCCAGGACAGGCACTCTGGAAACACCATATATTTT. Full variable domain (rest looked up from reference TRBV19 and TRBJ1-3): DGGITQSPKYLFRKEGQNVTLSCEQNLNHDAMYWYRQDPGQGLRLIYYSQIVNDFQKGDIAEGYSVSREKKESFPLTVTSAQKNPTAFYLCASQDRHSGNTIYFGEGSWLTVV.

This CDR3 is CSVGTGVSNQPQHF. The CDR3 region has the DNA TGCAGCGTTGGGACAGGAGTAAGCAATCAGCCCCAGCATTTT. The V gene is TRBV29-1, the J gene TRBJ1-5; 7 bases are a match to TRBD1. Losses at the gene ends were 4 bases for V and 1 base for J; bases not matched to a gene: 4. Germline V lookup: CDR1 SQVTM, CDR2 ANQGSEA. The CDR3 is made up of 14 amino acids.

V and J are TRBV15 and TRBJ2-7; 14 bases line up with TRBD2. This CDR3 has 15 residues. V shed 1 base and J 9 bases; nucleotides not matched to a gene: 5. The V gene's germline CDR1 is LNHNV and CDR2 YYDKDF (reference sequence). CDR3: CATSRGLAGGLGQYF. CDR3 in DNA: TGTGCCACCAGCAGAGGACTAGCGGGAGGGCTCGGGCAGTACTTC.

The chain joins TRBV30 to TRBJ2-5; 7 bases match TRBD1. The germline gives CDR1 GTSNPN, CDR2 SVGIG (reference sequence). This CDR3 comprises 16 residues. V lost 2 bases to trimming and J lost 7 bases; unmatched junction nucleotides: 16. This chain's CDR3 is CAWSSPTPGQSGTQYF. The DNA of the CDR3 is TGTGCCTGGAGTTCCCCTACCCCGGGACAGTCAGGGACCCAGTACTTC.

The rearrangement uses TRBV9 and TRBJ2-7; tentative D call: TRBD1 (5 bases). Trimming removed 0 bases at V and 10 bases at J, with 17 bases between. From germline, CDR1 is SGDLS and CDR2 YYNGEE. This CDR3 region has 14 residues. The CDR3 bases are TGTGCCAGCAGCGTAGAAGGTATGAGCAGGGTACAGTACTTC. Translated, it gives CASSVEGMSRVQYF.

This clone showed up just once. This chain uses TRBV5-1 with TRBJ2-7, with 9 nucleotides matching TRBD2. Germline CDR1 reads SGHRS; CDR2 reads YFSETQ. The CDR3 runs to 16 residues. The trim removed 0 bases at V and 6 bases at J, leaving 10 bases unmatched. The CDR3, as DNA: TGCGCCAGCAGCTTGGCAGTGTTCCTAGCGGGAACCGAGCAGTACTTC. Amino acid sequence: CASSLAVFLAGTEQYF. The full variable domain, with the rest looked up from reference TRBV5-1 and TRBJ2-7, is KAGVTQTPRYLIKTRGQQVTLSCSPISGHRSVSWYQQTPGQGLQFLFEYFSETQRNKGNFPGRFSGRQFSNSRSEMNVSTLELGDSALYLCASSLAVFLAGTEQYFGPGTRLTVT.

This chain uses TRBV7-8 with TRBJ1-2; 7 bases line up with TRBD1. V was pared by 5 bases and J by 0 bases, with 6 bases of the junction left unmatched. Germline lookup yields CDR1 SGHVS and CDR2 FQNEAQ. The CDR3 length is 15 residues. CDR3 DNA: TGTGCCAGCAGCCCAAAGGGACAGACTAACTATGGCTACACCTTC. It is translated as CASSPKGQTNYGYTF.

The chain carries TRBV5-1 and TRBJ1-2; the D is unclear. The V end lost 8 bases, the J end lost 4 bases, and 12 bases lay between the germline ends. CDR1 is SGHRS and CDR2 is YFSETQ in the germline V gene. CDR3 length: 12 residues. This CDR3 is CASTSGSYGYTF. In DNA form, the CDR3 reads TGCGCCAGTACTAGCGGTAGCTATGGCTACACCTTC.